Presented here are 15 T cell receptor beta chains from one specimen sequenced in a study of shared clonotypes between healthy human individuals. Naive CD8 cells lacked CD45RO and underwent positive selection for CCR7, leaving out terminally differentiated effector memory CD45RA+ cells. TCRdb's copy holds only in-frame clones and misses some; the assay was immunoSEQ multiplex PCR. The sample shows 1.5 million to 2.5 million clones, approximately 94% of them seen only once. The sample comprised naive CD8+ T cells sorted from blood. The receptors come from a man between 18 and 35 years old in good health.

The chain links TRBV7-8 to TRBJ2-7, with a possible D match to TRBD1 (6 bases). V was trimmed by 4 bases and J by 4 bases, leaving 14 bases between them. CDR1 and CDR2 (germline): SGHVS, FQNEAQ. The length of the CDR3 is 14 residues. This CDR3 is CASSYRGQMYEQYF. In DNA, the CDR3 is TGTGCCAGCAGCTACCGAGGACAGATGTACGAGCAGTACTTC.

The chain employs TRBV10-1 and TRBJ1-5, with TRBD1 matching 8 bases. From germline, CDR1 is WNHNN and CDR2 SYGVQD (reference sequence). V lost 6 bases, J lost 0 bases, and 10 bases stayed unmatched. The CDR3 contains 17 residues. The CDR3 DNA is TGCGCCAGCAGGTCGAGGGACAGGCGGCTTAGCAATCAGCCCCAGCATTTT. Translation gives CASRSRDRRLSNQPQHF.

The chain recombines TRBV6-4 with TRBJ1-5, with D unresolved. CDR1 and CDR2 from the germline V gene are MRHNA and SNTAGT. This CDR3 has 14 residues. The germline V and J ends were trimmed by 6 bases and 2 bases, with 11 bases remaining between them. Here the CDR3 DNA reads TGTGCCAGCAGGCAGAGTCCTGGCAATCAGCCCCAGCATTTT. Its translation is CASRQSPGNQPQHF.

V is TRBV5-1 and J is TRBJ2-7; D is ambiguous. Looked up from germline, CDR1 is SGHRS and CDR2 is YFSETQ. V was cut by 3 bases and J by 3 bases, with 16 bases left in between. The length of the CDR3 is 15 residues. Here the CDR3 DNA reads TGCGCCAGCAGCTACGACTCCCCCTTGCTCTACGAGCAGTACTTC. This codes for CASSYDSPLLYEQYF.

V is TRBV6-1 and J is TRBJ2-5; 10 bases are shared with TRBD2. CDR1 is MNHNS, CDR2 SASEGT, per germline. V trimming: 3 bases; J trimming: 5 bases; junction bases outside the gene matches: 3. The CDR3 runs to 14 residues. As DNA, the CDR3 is TGTGCCAGCAGTGACCTAGCGGGGGTTGAGACCCAGTACTTC. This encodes CASSDLAGVETQYF.

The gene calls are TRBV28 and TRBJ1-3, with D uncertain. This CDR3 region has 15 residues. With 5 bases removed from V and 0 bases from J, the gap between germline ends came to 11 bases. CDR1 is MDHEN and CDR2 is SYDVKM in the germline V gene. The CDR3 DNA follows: TGTGCCAGCAGTCTCGACCCTACCTCTGGAAACACCATATATTTT. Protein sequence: CASSLDPTSGNTIYF. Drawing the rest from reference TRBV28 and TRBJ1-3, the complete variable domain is DVKVTQSSRYLVKRTGEKVFLECVQDMDHENMFWYRQDPGLGLRLIYFSYDVKMKEKGDIPEGYSVSREKKERFSLILESASTNQTSMYLCASSLDPTSGNTIYFGEGSWLTVV.

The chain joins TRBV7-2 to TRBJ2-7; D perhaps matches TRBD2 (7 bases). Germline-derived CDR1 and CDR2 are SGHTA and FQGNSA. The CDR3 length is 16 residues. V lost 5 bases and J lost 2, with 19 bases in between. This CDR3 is CASSPGRGGPAYEQYF. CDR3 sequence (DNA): TGTGCCAGCAGCCCGGGGCGCGGGGGCCCTGCCTACGAGCAGTACTTC.

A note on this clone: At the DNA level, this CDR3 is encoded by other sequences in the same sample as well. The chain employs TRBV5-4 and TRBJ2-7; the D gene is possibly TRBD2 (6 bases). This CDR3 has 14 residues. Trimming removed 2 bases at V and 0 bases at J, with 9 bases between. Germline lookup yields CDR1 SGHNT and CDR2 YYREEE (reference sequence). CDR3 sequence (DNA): TGTGCCAGCAGCTTCGGGAGTAGCTCCTACGAGCAGTACTTC. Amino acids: CASSFGSSSYEQYF.

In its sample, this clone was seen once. CDR3 nucleotides: TGTGCCAGCTCTAGTGAGGACGGGGAGCTGTTTTTT. Translated, it gives CASSSEDGELFF. This rearrangement joins TRBV9 to TRBJ2-2; D gene unclear. Looked up from germline, CDR1 is SGDLS and CDR2 is YYNGEE. V was shortened by 7 bases and J by 7 bases, with 11 bases between the two germline ends. The CDR3 runs 12 residues.

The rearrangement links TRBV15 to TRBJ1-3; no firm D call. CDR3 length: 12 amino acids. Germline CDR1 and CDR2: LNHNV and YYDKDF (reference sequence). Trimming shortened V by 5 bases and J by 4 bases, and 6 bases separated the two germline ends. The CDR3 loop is CATSAVGNTIYF. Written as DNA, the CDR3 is TGTGCCACCAGCGCCGTAGGAAACACCATATATTTT.

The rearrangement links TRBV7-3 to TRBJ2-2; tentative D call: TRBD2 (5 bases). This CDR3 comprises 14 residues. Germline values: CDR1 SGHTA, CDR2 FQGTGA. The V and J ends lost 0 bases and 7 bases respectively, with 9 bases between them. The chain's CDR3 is CASSLTGMGGELFF. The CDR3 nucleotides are TGTGCCAGCAGCTTAACCGGGATGGGCGGGGAGCTGTTTTTT.

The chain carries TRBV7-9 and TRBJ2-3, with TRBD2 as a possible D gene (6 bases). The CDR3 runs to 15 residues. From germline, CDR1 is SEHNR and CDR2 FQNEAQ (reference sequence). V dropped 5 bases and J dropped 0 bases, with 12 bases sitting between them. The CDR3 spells CASSPGTLSTDTQYF. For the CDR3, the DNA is TGTGCCAGCAGCCCCGGGACTTTAAGCACAGATACGCAGTATTTT.

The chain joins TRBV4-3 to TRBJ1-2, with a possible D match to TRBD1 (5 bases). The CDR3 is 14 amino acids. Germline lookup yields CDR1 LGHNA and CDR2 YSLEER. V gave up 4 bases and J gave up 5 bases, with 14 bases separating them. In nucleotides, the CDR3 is TGCGCCAGCAGCCCCGGGGCAGACGAGTATGGCTACACCTTC. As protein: CASSPGADEYGYTF.

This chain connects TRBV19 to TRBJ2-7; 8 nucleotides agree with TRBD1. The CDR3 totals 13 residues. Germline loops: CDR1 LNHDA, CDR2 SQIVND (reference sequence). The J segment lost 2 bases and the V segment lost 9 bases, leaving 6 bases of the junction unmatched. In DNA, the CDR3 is TGTGCCAGCGGACAGGGCCCTGCCTACGAGCAGTACTTC. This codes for CASGQGPAYEQYF. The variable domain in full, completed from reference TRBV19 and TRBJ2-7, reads DGGITQSPKYLFRKEGQNVTLSCEQNLNHDAMYWYRQDPGQGLRLIYYSQIVNDFQKGDIAEGYSVSREKKESFPLTVTSAQKNPTAFYLCASGQGPAYEQYFGPGTRLTVT.

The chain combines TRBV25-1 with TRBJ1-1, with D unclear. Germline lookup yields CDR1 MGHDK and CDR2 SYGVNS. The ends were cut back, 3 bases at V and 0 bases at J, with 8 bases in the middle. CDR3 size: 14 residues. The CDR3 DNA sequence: TGTGCCAGCAGTGATGAGGGCATGAACACTGAAGCTTTCTTT. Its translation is CASSDEGMNTEAFF.